The text below deals with one T cell receptor (beta chain). TCRdb reprocessed the 5' RACE reads, with one entry per CDR3 protein and no DNA. The table lists some 130,000 distinct CDR3 sequences. This sample was taken from a study of monozygotic twins with inflammatory bowel disease. The CDR3 contains 15 residues. The rearrangement links TRBV12-3 or TRBV12-4 to TRBJ2-5; the D gene TCRdb calls, TRBD2, cannot be checked with no DNA. The clonotype was recovered from a human donor with ulcerative colitis or Crohn's disease, or a healthy co-twin of an affected twin (not recorded which). The sample consisted of blood. The CDR3 is CASSKPGPTQETQYF.